These 7 T cell receptor beta chains came from one sample sequenced in a study of blood T cell repertoires in COVID-19. Produced via immunoSEQ multiplex PCR; TCRdb's table is partial and in-frame only. Of about 400,000 clones in the sample, around 90% were seen once. The sample taken for sequencing was peripheral blood. The source of these receptors is a man in his forties with acute or convalescent COVID-19.

The chain employs TRBV13 and TRBJ2-1; 13 bases fit TRBD2. The junction had 11 bases not matched to a gene; V was cut back by 5 bases and J by 10 bases. The CDR3 runs 16 residues. The germline gives CDR1 PRHDT, CDR2 FYEKMQ (reference sequence). CDR3: CASSTSLAGGGGEQFF. CDR3 in DNA: TGTGCCAGCAGCACTTCACTAGCGGGAGGGGGCGGGGAGCAGTTCTTC. The full variable domain, completed using reference TRBV13 and TRBJ2-1, is AAGVIQSPRHLIKEKRETATLKCYPIPRHDTVYWYQQGPGQDPQFLISFYEKMQSDKGSIPDRFSAQQFSDYHSELNMSSLELGDSALYFCASSTSLAGGGGEQFFGPGTRLTVL.

The chain employs TRBV5-1 and TRBJ2-1; 8 bases fit TRBD2. Germline trimming cut 5 bases from V and 10 bases from J; bases unmatched to any gene: 11. Germline CDR1 and CDR2: SGHRS and YFSETQ. The length of the CDR3 is 14 residues. CDR3: CASSPGGGSEEQFF. In DNA, the CDR3 is TGCGCCAGCAGTCCAGGCGGGGGGTCGGAAGAGCAGTTCTTC.

The chain employs TRBV10-3 and TRBJ2-7; perhaps TRBD2 as D (5 bases). The CDR3 runs 14 residues. The ends were cut back, 2 bases at V and 0 bases at J, with 8 bases in the middle. Per germline, CDR1 ENHRY and CDR2 SYGVKD. The CDR3 DNA sequence: TGTGCCATCAGTGAGGCGCGGGCCTCCTACGAGCAGTACTTC. The encoded protein is CAISEARASYEQYF.

This rearrangement joins TRBV15 to TRBJ2-7; TRBD2 is a possible D gene (6 bases). Trimming left V 4 bases short and J 7 bases short, with 17 bases between. The CDR3 totals 14 residues. Germline lookup yields CDR1 LNHNV and CDR2 YYDKDF (reference sequence). The CDR3 sequence: CATSIFTPRGEQYF. The CDR3 DNA follows: TGTGCCACCAGCATCTTCACGCCCCGGGGGGAGCAGTACTTC. The whole variable domain, filled in from reference TRBV15 and TRBJ2-7, reads DAMVIQNPRYQVTQFGKPVTLSCSQTLNHNVMYWYQQKSSQAPKLLFHYYDKDFNNEADTPDNFQSRRPNTSFCFLDIRSPGLGDTAMYLCATSIFTPRGEQYFGPGTRLTVT.

Only one count was recorded for this clone. This chain connects TRBV7-3 to TRBJ1-1; possibly TRBD1 for D (5 bases). Germline V gene sequence: CDR1 SGHTA, CDR2 FQGTGA. The CDR3 is made up of 13 amino acids. Trimming removed 5 bases at V and 1 base at J, with 8 bases between. This CDR3 reads CASSGGTNTEAFF. CDR3 nucleotide sequence: TGTGCCAGCAGCGGAGGGACGAACACTGAAGCTTTCTTT.

V usage is TRBV6-5 and J usage is TRBJ1-5; D is uncertain. Germline CDR1 is MNHEY and CDR2 is SVGAGI. The CDR3 runs 13 residues. Deletions cut 2 bases from V and 5 bases from J, with 7 bases between. In DNA form, the CDR3 reads TGTGCCAGCAGTTACGATCGGTATCAGCCCCAGCATTTT. It encodes CASSYDRYQPQHF.

This chain uses TRBV3-1 (or the pseudogene TRBV3-2) with TRBJ2-5; tentative D call: TRBD1 (6 bases). Trimming removed 4 bases at V and 2 bases at J, with 17 bases between. Germline V gene data show CDR1 as LGHDT and CDR2 as YNNKEL (reference sequence). CDR3 size: 16 residues. This CDR3 reads CASSRYQGISQETQYF. In DNA, the CDR3 is TGTGCCAGCAGCCGATACCAGGGGATTAGTCAAGAGACCCAGTACTTC.